This record concerns one TCR beta chain sequence. V shed 11 bases and J shed 6 bases, with 19 bases lying between them. The CDR3 sequence is 13 residues long. Germline-derived CDR1 and CDR2 are MDHEN and SYDVKM. The sample comes from a study of blood T cells in healthy people across ages. Overall study context: There was about one barcoded beta molecule captured by template switching per two T cells.

Then a second PCR, running roughly 6 to 12 cycles, was carried out with a sample-barcoded 5' primer and a J-beta primer mix. MiXCR, run by TCRdb on the 5' RACE reads, gives a single entry per CDR3 protein. The table includes roughly 2 million distinct CDR3 sequences, around half detected once. All donors came from Russia, were Caucasian and healthy, and spanned ages roughly 6 to 100. Isolation recovered at least 7 million PBMCs from every sample. The sample consisted of blood. The chain uses TRBV28 and TRBJ1-2; a possible D gene is TRBD1 (5 bases). The source of this sequence is a woman aged 40 to 50 in good health. The CDR3 protein is CAARDGDVHGYTF. The CDR3 DNA reads as TGTGCCGCCCGGGACGGCGATGTACATGGCTACACCTTC.